This T cell receptor beta chain was recorded in a study of cytomegalovirus exposure and HLA in healthy donors. General study results and limits: Overall, about 160 TCR beta chains were annotated as cytomegalovirus-associated. Other equally common chains were less clonally expanded than HLA-associated TCR beta chains, a later analysis showed. Most sequenced TCRs were rare (though some public TCRs occurred in many donors). Confirmation in vitro established that a few CMV-associated chains were specific for CMV antigens.

In regard to this clone: The antigen is unknown.

The V gene end was trimmed by 4 bases and the J gene end by 0 bases; junction bases not matched to a gene: 6. Per germline, CDR1 SGHRS and CDR2 YFSETQ. CDR3 size: 15 residues. A multiplex PCR was run with 60 Vbeta primers and 13 Jbeta primers. Only in-frame clones appear in the TCRdb table, and some are missing; sequencing was by immunoSEQ multiplex PCR. The sample lists about 90,000 clones; under 85% were seen once. The origin of this receptor is a young man in good health and CMV-seronegative. The rearrangement joins TRBV5-1 to TRBJ1-1; 7 bases map to TRBD1. What was sequenced was PBMCs. The CDR3 sequence: CASSLTGDMNTEAFF. DNA for the CDR3: TGCGCCAGCAGCCTTACAGGGGACATGAACACTGAAGCTTTCTTT.